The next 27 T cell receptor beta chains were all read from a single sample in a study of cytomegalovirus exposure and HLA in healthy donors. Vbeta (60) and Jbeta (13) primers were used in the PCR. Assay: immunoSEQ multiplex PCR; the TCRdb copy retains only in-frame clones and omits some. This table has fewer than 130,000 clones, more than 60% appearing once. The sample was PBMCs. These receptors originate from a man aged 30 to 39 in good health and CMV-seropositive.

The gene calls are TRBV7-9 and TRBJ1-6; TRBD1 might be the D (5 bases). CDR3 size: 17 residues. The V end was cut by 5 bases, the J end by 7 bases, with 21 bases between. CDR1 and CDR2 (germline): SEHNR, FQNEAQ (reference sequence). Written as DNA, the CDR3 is TGTGCCAGCAGCCGTCGGGTCGGGGGGAGTGGGAATTCACCCCTCCACTTT. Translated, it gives CASSRRVGGSGNSPLHF.

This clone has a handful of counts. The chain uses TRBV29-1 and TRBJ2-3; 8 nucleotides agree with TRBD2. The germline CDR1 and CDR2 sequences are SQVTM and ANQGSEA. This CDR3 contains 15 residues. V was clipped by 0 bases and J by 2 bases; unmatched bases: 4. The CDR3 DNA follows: TGCAGCGTTGAAGATTTAGCGGGGACCACAGATACGCAGTATTTT. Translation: CSVEDLAGTTDTQYF.

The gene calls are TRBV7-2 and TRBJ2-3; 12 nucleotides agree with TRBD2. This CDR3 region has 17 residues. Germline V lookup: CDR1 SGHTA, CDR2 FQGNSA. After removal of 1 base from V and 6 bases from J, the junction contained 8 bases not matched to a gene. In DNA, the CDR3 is TGTGCCAGCAGCTTAGTATCTAGCGGGGGGGCCTCGGATACGCAGTATTTT. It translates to CASSLVSSGGASDTQYF.

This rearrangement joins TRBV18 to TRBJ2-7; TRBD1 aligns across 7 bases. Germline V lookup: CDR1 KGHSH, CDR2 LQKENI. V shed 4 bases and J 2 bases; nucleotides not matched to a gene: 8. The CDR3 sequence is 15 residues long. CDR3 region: CASSLATGNTYEQYF. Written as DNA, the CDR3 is TGTGCCAGCTCACTAGCGACAGGGAACACCTACGAGCAGTACTTC.

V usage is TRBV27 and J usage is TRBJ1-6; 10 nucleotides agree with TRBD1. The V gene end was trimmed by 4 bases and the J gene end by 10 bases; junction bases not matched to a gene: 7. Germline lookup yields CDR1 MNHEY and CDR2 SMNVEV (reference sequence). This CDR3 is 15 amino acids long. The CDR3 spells CASSSLGTGESPLHF. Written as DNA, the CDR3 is TGTGCCAGCAGTTCCCTCGGGACAGGGGAATCACCCCTCCACTTT.

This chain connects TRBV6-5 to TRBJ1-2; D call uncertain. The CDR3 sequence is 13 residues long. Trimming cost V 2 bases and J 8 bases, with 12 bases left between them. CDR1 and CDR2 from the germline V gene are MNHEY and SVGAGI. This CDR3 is CASSYQRETGYTF. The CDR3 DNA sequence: TGTGCCAGCAGTTACCAGAGGGAGACGGGCTACACCTTC.

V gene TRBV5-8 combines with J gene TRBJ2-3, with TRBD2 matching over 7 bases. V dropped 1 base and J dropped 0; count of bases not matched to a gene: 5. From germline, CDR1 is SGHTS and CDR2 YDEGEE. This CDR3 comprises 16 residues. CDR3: CASSLLASGSTDTQYF. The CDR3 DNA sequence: TGTGCCAGCAGCTTGTTGGCTAGCGGCAGCACAGATACGCAGTATTTT.

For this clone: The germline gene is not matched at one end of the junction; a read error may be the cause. In nucleotides, the CDR3 is TGCGCCAGCAGTGAGTCGAAACCGGGACAGGGGCACTTC. Protein product: CASSESKPGQGHF. This chain connects TRBV10-2 to TRBJ2-4, with 10 bases that match TRBD1. The germline V gene has CDR1 WSHSY and CDR2 SAAADI. This CDR3 comprises 13 residues.

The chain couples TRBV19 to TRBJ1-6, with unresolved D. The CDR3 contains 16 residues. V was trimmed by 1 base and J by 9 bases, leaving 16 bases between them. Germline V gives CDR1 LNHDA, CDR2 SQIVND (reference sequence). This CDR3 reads CASSIGIRFAISPLHF. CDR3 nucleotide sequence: TGTGCCAGTAGTATAGGAATACGGTTTGCAATTTCACCCCTCCACTTT.

The CDR3 coding sequence is TGTGCCATCAGCGAGGTCGGGGAGCAGTTCTTC. Protein sequence: CAISEVGEQFF. This chain joins TRBV10-3 and TRBJ2-1, with unresolved D. Germline CDR1 and CDR2: ENHRY and SYGVKD. This CDR3 is 11 amino acids long. The ends were cut back, 6 bases at V and 10 bases at J, with 10 bases in the middle.

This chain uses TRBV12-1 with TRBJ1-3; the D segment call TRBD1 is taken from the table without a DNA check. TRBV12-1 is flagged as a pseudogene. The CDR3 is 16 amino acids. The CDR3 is CASSFGDRISGNTIYF. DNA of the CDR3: TGTGCCAGCAGCTTTGGAGACAGAATCTCTGGAAACACCATATATTTT.

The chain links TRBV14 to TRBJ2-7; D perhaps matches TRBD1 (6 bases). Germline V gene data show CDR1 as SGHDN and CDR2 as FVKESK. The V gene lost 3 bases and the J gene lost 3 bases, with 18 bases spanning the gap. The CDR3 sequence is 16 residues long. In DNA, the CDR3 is TGTGCCAGCAGCCAGGGACCCGGGACACAAATCTACGAGCAGTACTTC. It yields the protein CASSQGPGTQIYEQYF.

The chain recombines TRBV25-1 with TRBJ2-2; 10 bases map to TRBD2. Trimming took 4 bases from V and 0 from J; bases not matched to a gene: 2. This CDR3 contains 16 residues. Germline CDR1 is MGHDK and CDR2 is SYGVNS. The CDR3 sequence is CASSGTSGANTGELFF. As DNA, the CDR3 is TGTGCCAGCAGTGGGACTAGCGGCGCGAACACCGGGGAGCTGTTTTTT.

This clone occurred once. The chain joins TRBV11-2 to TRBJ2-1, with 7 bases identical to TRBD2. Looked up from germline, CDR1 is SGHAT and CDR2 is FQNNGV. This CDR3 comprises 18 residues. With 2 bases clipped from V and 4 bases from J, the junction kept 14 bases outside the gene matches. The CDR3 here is CASSLTESEAGIYNEQFF. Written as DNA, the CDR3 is TGTGCCAGCAGCTTAACTGAATCGGAAGCGGGGATTTACAATGAGCAGTTCTTC.

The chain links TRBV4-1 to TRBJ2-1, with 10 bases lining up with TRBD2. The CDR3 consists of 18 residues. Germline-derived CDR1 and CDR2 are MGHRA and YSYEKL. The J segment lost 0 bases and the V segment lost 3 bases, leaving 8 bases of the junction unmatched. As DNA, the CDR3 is TGCGCCAGCAGCCAGAAAATAGCGGGGGGAAGCTCCTACAATGAGCAGTTCTTC. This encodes CASSQKIAGGSSYNEQFF.

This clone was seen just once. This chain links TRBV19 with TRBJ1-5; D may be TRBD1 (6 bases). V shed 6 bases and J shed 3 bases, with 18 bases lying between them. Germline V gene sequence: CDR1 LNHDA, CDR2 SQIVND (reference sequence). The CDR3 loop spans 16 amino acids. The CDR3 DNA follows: TGTGCCAGTAGCGGAGCCCCCGGACAGCTCAATCAGCCCCAGCATTTT. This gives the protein CASSGAPGQLNQPQHF.

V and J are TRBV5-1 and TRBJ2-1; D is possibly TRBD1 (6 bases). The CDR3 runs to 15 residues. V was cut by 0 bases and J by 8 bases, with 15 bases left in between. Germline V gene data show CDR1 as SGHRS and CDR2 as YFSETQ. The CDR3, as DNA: TGCGCCAGCAGCTTGGAGGGACAACTTAGCGATGAGCAGTTCTTC. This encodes CASSLEGQLSDEQFF. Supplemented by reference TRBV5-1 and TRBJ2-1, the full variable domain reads KAGVTQTPRYLIKTRGQQVTLSCSPISGHRSVSWYQQTPGQGLQFLFEYFSETQRNKGNFPGRFSGRQFSNSRSEMNVSTLELGDSALYLCASSLEGQLSDEQFFGPGTRLTVL.

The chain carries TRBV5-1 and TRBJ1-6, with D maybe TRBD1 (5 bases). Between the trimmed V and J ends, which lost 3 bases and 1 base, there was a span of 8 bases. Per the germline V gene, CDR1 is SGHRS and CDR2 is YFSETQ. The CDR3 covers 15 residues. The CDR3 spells CASSSGGSYNSPLHF. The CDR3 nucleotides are TGCGCCAGCAGCTCTGGGGGGTCCTATAATTCACCCCTCCACTTT.

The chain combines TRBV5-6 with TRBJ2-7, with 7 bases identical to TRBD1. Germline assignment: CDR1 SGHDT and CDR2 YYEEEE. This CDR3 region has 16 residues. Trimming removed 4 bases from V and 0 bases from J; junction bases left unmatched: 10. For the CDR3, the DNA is TGTGCCAGCAGCCCCACCGGGACAGAGAGCTCCTACGAGCAGTACTTC. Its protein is CASSPTGTESSYEQYF.

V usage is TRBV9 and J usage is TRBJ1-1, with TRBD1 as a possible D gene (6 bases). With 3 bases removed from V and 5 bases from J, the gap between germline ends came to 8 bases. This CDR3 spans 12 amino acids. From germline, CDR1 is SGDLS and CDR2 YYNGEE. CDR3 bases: TGTGCCAGCAGCGAACAGGGAACTGAAGCTTTCTTT. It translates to CASSEQGTEAFF.

The CDR3 sequence: CASSLAKGTSITDTQYF. CDR3 bases: TGTGCCAGCAGCTTAGCCAAAGGGACTAGCATCACAGATACGCAGTATTTT. The chain has TRBV7-2 and TRBJ2-3; 9 positions match TRBD2. Germline lookup yields CDR1 SGHTA and CDR2 FQGNSA. The CDR3 covers 17 residues. V lost 0 bases and J lost 2; bases outside the gene matches: 6. Variable domain in full (rest from reference TRBV7-2 and TRBJ2-3): GAGVSQSPSNKVTEKGKDVELRCDPISGHTALYWYRQSLGQGLEFLIYFQGNSAPDKSGLPSDRFSAERTGGSVSTLTIQRTQQEDSAVYLCASSLAKGTSITDTQYFGPGTRLTVL.

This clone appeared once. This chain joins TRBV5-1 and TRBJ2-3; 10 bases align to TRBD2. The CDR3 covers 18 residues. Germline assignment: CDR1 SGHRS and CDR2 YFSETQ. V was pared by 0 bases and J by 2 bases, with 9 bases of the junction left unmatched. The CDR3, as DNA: TGCGCCAGCAGCTTGGGAGCGGGGGGGCCTTTGGACACAGATACGCAGTATTTT. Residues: CASSLGAGGPLDTDTQYF.

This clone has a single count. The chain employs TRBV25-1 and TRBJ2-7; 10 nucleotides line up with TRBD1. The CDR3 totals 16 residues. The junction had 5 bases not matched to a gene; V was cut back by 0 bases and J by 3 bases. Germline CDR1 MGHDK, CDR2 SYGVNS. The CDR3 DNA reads TGTGCCAGCAGTGAATATGGAGGGACAGGGGACTACGAGCAGTACTTC. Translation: CASSEYGGTGDYEQYF.

This chain's CDR3 is CASSRDREPGELFF. In DNA form, the CDR3 reads TGTGCCAGCAGCCGCGACAGGGAACCCGGGGAGCTGTTTTTT. The rearrangement uses TRBV7-2 and TRBJ2-2; 7 positions match TRBD1. In germline, CDR1 is SGHTA, CDR2 FQGNSA. J lost 6 bases, V lost 5 bases, and 6 bases had no gene match. The CDR3 extends over 14 amino acids. The full variable domain, in which reference TRBV7-2 and TRBJ2-2 provide the parts outside the CDR3, is GAGVSQSPSNKVTEKGKDVELRCDPISGHTALYWYRQSLGQGLEFLIYFQGNSAPDKSGLPSDRFSAERTGGSVSTLTIQRTQQEDSAVYLCASSRDREPGELFFGEGSRLTVL.

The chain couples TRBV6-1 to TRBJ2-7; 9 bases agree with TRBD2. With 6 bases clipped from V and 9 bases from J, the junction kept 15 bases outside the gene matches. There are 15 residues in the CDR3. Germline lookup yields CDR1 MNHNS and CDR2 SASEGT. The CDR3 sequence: CASSSGTSKGGRQYF. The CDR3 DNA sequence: TGTGCCAGCAGCTCTGGGACTAGCAAGGGCGGGCGGCAGTACTTC.

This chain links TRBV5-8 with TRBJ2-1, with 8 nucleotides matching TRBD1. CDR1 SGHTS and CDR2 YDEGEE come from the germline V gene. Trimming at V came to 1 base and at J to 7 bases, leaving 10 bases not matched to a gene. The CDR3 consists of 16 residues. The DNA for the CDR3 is TGTGCCAGCAGCTTGATTAGTCAGGGGGCAGGTAATGAGCAGTTCTTC. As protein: CASSLISQGAGNEQFF.

CDR3 sequence (DNA): TGTGCCAGCAGCAGACAGGGGACCTACAATGAGCAGTTCTTC. This encodes CASSRQGTYNEQFF. The V call is TRBV4-2, the J call TRBJ2-1, with 8 nucleotides matching TRBD1. CDR3 size: 14 residues. CDR1 and CDR2 from the germline V gene are LGHNA and YNFKEQ. J lost 2 bases, V lost 5 bases, and 2 bases had no gene match.